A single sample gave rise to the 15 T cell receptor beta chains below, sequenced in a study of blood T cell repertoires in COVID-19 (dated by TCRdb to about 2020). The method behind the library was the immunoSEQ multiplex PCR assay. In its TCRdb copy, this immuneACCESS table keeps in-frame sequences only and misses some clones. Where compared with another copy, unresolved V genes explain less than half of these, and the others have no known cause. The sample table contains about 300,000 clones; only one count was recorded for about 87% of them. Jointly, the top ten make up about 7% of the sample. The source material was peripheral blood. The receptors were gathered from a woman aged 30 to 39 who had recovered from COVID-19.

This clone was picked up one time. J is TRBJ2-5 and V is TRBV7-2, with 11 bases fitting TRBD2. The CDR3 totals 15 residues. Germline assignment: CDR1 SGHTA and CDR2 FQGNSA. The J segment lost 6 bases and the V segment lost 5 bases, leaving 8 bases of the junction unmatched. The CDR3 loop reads CASSPILAGGKTQYF. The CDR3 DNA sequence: TGTGCCAGCAGCCCTATCCTAGCGGGGGGAAAGACCCAGTACTTC.

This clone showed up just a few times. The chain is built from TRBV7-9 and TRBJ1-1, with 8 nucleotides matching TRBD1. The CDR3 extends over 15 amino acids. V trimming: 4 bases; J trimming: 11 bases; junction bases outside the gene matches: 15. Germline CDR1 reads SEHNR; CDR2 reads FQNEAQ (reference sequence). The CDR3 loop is CASSSTPPGQGSAFF. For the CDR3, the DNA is TGTGCCAGCAGCTCCACCCCCCCCGGACAGGGATCGGCTTTCTTT. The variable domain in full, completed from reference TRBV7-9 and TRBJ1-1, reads DTGVSQNPRHKITKRGQNVTFRCDPISEHNRLYWYRQTLGQGPEFLTYFQNEAQLEKSRLLSDRFSAERPKGSFSTLEIQRTEQGDSAMYLCASSSTPPGQGSAFFGQGTRLTVV.

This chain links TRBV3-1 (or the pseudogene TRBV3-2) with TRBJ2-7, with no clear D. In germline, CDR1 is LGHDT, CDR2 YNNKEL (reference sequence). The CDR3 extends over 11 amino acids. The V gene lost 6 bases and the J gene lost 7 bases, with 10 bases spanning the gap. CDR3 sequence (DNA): TGTGCCAGCAGTCCAGCCGGGGAGCAGTACTTC. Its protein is CASSPAGEQYF.

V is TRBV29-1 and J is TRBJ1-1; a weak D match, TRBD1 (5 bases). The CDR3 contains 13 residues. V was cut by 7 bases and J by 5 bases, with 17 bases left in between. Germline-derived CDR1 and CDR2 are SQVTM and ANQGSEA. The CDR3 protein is CSARVGDSTEAFF. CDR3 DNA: TGCAGCGCGCGCGTTGGGGACTCTACTGAAGCTTTCTTT.

This chain's CDR3 is CASSLPFKNIQYF. DNA of the CDR3: TGTGCCAGCAGCCTCCCTTTCAAAAACATTCAGTACTTC. This chain links TRBV12-3 or TRBV12-4 with TRBJ2-4; D uncertain. Trimming removed 6 bases from V and 3 bases from J, with 9 bases in between. The CDR3 contains 13 residues.

The DNA of the CDR3 is TGCGCCAGCAGCCAAGCAAGGAGAGGCACGGAAGAAGCTTTCTTT. This codes for CASSQARRGTEEAFF. This chain uses TRBV4-1 with TRBJ1-1; D is ambiguous. This CDR3 has 15 residues. Trimming pared 1 base from V and 8 bases from J, leaving 17 bases between. Per the germline V gene, CDR1 is MGHRA and CDR2 is YSYEKL.

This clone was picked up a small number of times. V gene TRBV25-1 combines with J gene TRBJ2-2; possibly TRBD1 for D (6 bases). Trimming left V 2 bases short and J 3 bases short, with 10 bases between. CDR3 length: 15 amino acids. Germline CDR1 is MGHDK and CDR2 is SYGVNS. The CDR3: CASSEGDRHTGELFF. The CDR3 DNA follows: TGTGCCAGCAGTGAAGGAGACAGGCACACCGGGGAGCTGTTTTTT. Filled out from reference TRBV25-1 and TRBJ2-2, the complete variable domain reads EADIYQTPRYLVIGTGKKITLECSQTMGHDKMYWYQQDPGMELHLIHYSYGVNSTEKGDLSSESTVSRIRTEHFPLTLESARPSHTSQYLCASSEGDRHTGELFFGEGSRLTVL.

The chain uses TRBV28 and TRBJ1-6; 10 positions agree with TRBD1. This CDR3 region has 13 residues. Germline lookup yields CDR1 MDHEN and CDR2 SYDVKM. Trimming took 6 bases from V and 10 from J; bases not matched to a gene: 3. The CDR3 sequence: CASSDRGLSPLHF. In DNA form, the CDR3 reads TGTGCCAGCAGCGACAGGGGGCTATCACCCCTCCACTTT.

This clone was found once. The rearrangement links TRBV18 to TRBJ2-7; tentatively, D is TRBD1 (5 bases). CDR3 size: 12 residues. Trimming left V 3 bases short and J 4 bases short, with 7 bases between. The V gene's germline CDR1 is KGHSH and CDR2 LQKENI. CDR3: CASSPTVYEQYF. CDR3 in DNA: TGTGCCAGCTCACCGACAGTATACGAGCAGTACTTC. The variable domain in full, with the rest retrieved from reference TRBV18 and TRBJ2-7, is NAGVMQNPRHLVRRRGQEARLRCSPMKGHSHVYWYRQLPEEGLKFMVYLQKENIIDESGMPKERFSAEFPKEGPSILRIQQVVRGDSAAYFCASSPTVYEQYFGPGTRLTVT.

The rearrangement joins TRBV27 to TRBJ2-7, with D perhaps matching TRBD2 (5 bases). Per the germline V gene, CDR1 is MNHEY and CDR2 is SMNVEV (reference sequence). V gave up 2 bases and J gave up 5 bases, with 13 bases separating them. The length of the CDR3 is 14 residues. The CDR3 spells CASSLEMGDHEQYF. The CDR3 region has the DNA TGTGCCAGCAGTTTAGAGATGGGAGACCACGAGCAGTACTTC.

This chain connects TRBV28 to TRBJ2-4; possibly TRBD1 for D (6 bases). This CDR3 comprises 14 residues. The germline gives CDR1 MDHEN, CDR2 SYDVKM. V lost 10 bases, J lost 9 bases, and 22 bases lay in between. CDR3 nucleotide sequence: TGTGCCACCCAACCTCCTATTACAGGGATCATTCAGTACTTC. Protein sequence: CATQPPITGIIQYF.

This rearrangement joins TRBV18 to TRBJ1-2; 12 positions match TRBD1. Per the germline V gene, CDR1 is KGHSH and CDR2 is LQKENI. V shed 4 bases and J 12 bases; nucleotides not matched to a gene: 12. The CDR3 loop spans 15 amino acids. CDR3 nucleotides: TGTGCCAGCTCACTCGGGACAGGGGGCGGATTGGCCCACACCTTC. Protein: CASSLGTGGGLAHTF.

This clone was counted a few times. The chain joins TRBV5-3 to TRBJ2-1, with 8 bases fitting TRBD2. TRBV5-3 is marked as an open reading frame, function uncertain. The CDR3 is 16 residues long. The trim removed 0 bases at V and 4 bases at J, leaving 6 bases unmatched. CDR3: CARSLESGGQYNEQFF. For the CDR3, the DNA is TGTGCCAGAAGCTTGGAGAGCGGGGGCCAATACAATGAGCAGTTCTTC.

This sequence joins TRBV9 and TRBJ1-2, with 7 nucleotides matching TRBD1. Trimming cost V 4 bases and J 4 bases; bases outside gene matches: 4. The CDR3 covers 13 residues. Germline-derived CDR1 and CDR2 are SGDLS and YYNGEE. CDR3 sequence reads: CASSSRQGYGYTF. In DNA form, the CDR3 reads TGTGCCAGCAGCTCCCGACAGGGCTATGGCTACACCTTC.

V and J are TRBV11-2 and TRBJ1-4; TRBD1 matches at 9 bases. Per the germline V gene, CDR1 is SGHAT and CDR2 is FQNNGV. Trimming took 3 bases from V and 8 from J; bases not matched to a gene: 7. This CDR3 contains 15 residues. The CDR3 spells CASSFFGQGKEKLFF. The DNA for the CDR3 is TGTGCCAGCAGCTTCTTTGGACAGGGGAAAGAAAAACTGTTTTTT.